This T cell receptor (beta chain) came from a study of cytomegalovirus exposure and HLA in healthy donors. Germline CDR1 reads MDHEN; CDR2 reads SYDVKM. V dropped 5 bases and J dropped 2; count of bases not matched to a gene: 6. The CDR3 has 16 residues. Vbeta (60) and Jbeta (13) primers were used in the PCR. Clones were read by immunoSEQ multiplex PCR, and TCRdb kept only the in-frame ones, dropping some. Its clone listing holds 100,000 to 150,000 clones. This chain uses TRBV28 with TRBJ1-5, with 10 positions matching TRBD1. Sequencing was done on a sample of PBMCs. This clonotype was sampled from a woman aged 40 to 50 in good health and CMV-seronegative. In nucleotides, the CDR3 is TGTGCCAGCAGTATACGACAGGGGGCCGGCAATCAGCCCCAGCATTTT. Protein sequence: CASSIRQGAGNQPQHF.